The present entry profiles one TCR beta chain with its context. Sequencing used immunoSEQ multiplex PCR; TCRdb keeps in-frame clones, though not all of them. The data contain approximately 100,000 clones, under 95% of them seen just once; the ten biggest clones take up roughly 1.5%. The data were taken from a study of T cell changes during pregnancy in multiple sclerosis. The sequencing used peripheral blood, collected after pregnancy. This sequence was found in a female donor with multiple sclerosis, enrolled in a pregnancy study.

CDR3 DNA: TGTGCCAGCAGCTTCACCCCGGGGGGCGCAGATACGCAGTATTTT. Translating it yields CASSFTPGGADTQYF. V and J are TRBV7-8 and TRBJ2-3; maybe TRBD2 (7 bases). The ends were cut back, 3 bases at V and 4 bases at J, with 14 bases in the middle. Germline V gene sequence: CDR1 SGHVS, CDR2 FQNEAQ. The CDR3 is 15 amino acids.